The next 31 T cell receptor beta chains were all read from a single sample in a study of T cell clonotyping in hematopoietic cell transplantation. Some clones are missing from TCRdb's copy, which holds only in-frame ones; the method was immunoSEQ multiplex PCR. This sample has under 30,000 clones, with 60% to 85% found just once. Time point specified: recipient sample about 28 days before transplant, after cytoreduction. The sequencing used peripheral blood mononuclear cells, collected before stem cell transplant. These receptors originate from a woman aged 25 to 45 with chronic myeloid leukemia. Some clones in this sample may be carry-over from other donors' samples.

V usage is TRBV27 and J usage is TRBJ2-5; the match to TRBD2 covers 7 bases. This CDR3 contains 13 residues. V gave up 3 bases and J gave up 5 bases; unmatched junction bases: 3. Germline lookup yields CDR1 MNHEY and CDR2 SMNVEV (reference sequence). The CDR3 loop is CASSFWGGETQYF. The DNA of the CDR3 is TGTGCCAGCAGTTTCTGGGGAGGGGAGACCCAGTACTTC.

The chain has TRBV29-1 and TRBJ2-1; 13 positions agree with TRBD2. The CDR3 length is 16 residues. With 7 bases clipped from V and 1 base from J, the junction kept 7 bases outside the gene matches. CDR1 SQVTM and CDR2 ANQGSEA come from the germline V gene. This chain's CDR3 is CSAMTSGGPSYNEQFF. In DNA, the CDR3 is TGCAGCGCTATGACTAGCGGGGGGCCTTCCTACAATGAGCAGTTCTTC.

Comments on this clone: Compared with germline, one end of the junction differs, possibly owing to a read error. This CDR3 reads CARYDVPGRRAF. The CDR3 region has the DNA TGTGCCAGATACGACGTCCCGGGCCGACGGGCTTTT. The V and J genes are TRBV6-1 and TRBJ1-5; D not resolved. The CDR3 has 12 amino acids. CDR1 MNHNS and CDR2 SASEGT come from the germline V gene.

The CDR3 region is CASSHSILAGGYNEQFF. CDR3 nucleotides: TGCGCCAGCAGCCACTCGATACTAGCGGGGGGTTACAATGAGCAGTTCTTC. The rearrangement joins TRBV4-3 to TRBJ2-1, with TRBD2 matching 12 bases. Germline V gene lookup returns CDR1 LGHNA and CDR2 YSLEER. The CDR3 spans 17 residues. With 3 bases clipped from V and 4 bases from J, the junction kept 7 bases outside the gene matches.

This chain uses TRBV6-5 with TRBJ2-3, with 9 bases aligning to TRBD2. The CDR3 sequence is 16 residues long. Germline loops: CDR1 MNHEY, CDR2 SVGAGI. After removal of 4 bases from V and 3 bases from J, the junction contained 8 bases not matched to a gene. DNA for the CDR3: TGTGCCAGCAGTTTAAGTTCCGGACTAGCGACAGATACGCAGTATTTT. Amino acids: CASSLSSGLATDTQYF.

The gene calls are TRBV29-1 and TRBJ2-1; 10 nucleotides match TRBD1. CDR1 is SQVTM and CDR2 is ANQGSEA in the germline V gene. CDR3 size: 11 residues. Trimming took 4 bases from V and 14 from J; bases not matched to a gene: 5. The CDR3 coding sequence is TGCAGCGTTGGGGGGGACAGGGGAGAGTTCTTC. As protein: CSVGGDRGEFF.

The gene calls are TRBV30 and TRBJ1-6, with D possibly matching TRBD1 (6 bases). Trimming cost V 2 bases and J 9 bases, with 11 bases left between them. CDR1 is GTSNPN and CDR2 is SVGIG in the germline V gene (reference sequence). The CDR3 length is 13 residues. CDR3 amino acids: CAWSKQGGSPLHF. The CDR3 nucleotides are TGTGCCTGGAGTAAACAGGGTGGTTCACCCCTCCACTTT.

The chain combines TRBV5-6 with TRBJ1-2; tentatively, D is TRBD1 (5 bases). V lost 4 bases, J lost 4 bases, and 11 bases lay in between. Germline CDR1 and CDR2: SGHDT and YYEEEE. This CDR3 spans 13 amino acids. CDR3 DNA: TGTGCCAGCAGCCCACAGGTTGGCTATGGCTACACCTTC. This codes for CASSPQVGYGYTF.

The chain has TRBV2 and TRBJ2-2; D call uncertain. V dropped 4 bases and J dropped 4 bases, with 10 bases sitting between them. The length of the CDR3 is 14 residues. Looked up from germline, CDR1 is SNHLY and CDR2 is FYNNEI. In DNA, the CDR3 is TGTGCCAGCAGTGTCCAACGAAGCACCGGGGAGCTGTTTTTT. This encodes CASSVQRSTGELFF.

The genes are TRBV6-1 and TRBJ1-3; TRBD1 matches 9 bases. Germline V gives CDR1 MNHNS, CDR2 SASEGT. The CDR3 has 15 residues. J lost 4 bases, V lost 1 base, and 2 bases had no gene match. CDR3 bases: TGTGCCAGCAGTGAAGACAGGGGGCCAGGAAACACCATATATTTT. This gives the protein CASSEDRGPGNTIYF.

This rearrangement joins TRBV29-1 to TRBJ1-1, with TRBD1 matching 9 bases. With 7 bases clipped from V and 0 bases from J, the junction kept 3 bases outside the gene matches. The germline V gene encodes CDR1 SQVTM and CDR2 ANQGSEA. CDR3 length: 13 amino acids. The DNA for the CDR3 is TGCAGCGGCGGACAGGGGATGAACACTGAAGCTTTCTTT. The encoded protein is CSGGQGMNTEAFF.

The chain links TRBV7-2 to TRBJ1-6; D remains ambiguous. V was cut by 5 bases and J by 7 bases, with 6 bases left in between. Per germline, CDR1 SGHTA and CDR2 FQGNSA. This CDR3 has 12 amino acids. The CDR3 coding sequence is TGTGCCAGCAGCCCGAGAAATTCACCCCTCCACTTT. Protein: CASSPRNSPLHF.

The V gene is TRBV4-2, the J gene TRBJ2-3, with 7 bases lining up with TRBD2. Germline CDR1 is LGHNA and CDR2 is YNFKEQ. The CDR3 is made up of 16 amino acids. V shed 8 bases and J 0 bases; nucleotides not matched to a gene: 11. DNA for the CDR3: TGTGCCAGCGGTTCAGGAGCGGGGCCTAGCACAGATACGCAGTATTTT. Its protein product is CASGSGAGPSTDTQYF.

This chain connects TRBV14 to TRBJ1-1; D gene unclear. Germline V gene lookup returns CDR1 SGHDN and CDR2 FVKESK. V lost 1 base, J lost 0 bases, and 9 bases lay in between. The CDR3 spans 15 residues. CDR3 region: CASSQGAGVNTEAFF. The CDR3 bases are TGTGCCAGCAGCCAAGGGGCCGGAGTGAACACTGAAGCTTTCTTT.

The rearrangement uses TRBV30 and TRBJ1-5; D is unclear. CDR1 and CDR2 from the germline V gene are GTSNPN and SVGIG (reference sequence). This CDR3 is built from 12 residues. Trimming stripped 0 bases from V and 9 bases from J, with 9 bases between. The CDR3 reads CAWSVEGGPQHF. CDR3 coding DNA: TGTGCCTGGAGTGTCGAAGGTGGGCCCCAGCATTTT.

V is TRBV2 and J is TRBJ1-2, with TRBD1 matching 8 bases. Germline assignment: CDR1 SNHLY and CDR2 FYNNEI. The CDR3 spans 13 residues. J lost 6 bases, V lost 5 bases, and 5 bases had no gene match. The CDR3, as DNA: TGTGCCAGCAGTCGGACAGGGTATAATGGCTACACCTTC. Translation gives CASSRTGYNGYTF. The whole variable domain, filled in from reference TRBV2 and TRBJ1-2, reads EPEVTQTPSHQVTQMGQEVILRCVPISNHLYFYWYRQILGQKVEFLVSFYNNEISEKSEIFDDQFSVERPDGSNFTLKIRSTKLEDSAMYFCASSRTGYNGYTFGSGTRLTVV.

The gene calls are TRBV9 and TRBJ2-5, with D possibly called TRBD1 or TRBD2 (5 bases each). The CDR3 covers 13 residues. The V gene lost 3 bases and the J gene lost 9 bases, with 15 bases spanning the gap. In germline, CDR1 is SGDLS, CDR2 YYNGEE. The CDR3 region is CASSADSGDPQYF. CDR3 nucleotides: TGTGCCAGCAGCGCCGATTCCGGGGACCCCCAGTACTTC.

The V call is TRBV6-5, the J call TRBJ1-2; D uncertain. This CDR3 contains 9 residues. CDR1 and CDR2 from the germline V gene are MNHEY and SVGAGI. Trimming shortened V by 9 bases and J by 6 bases, and 5 bases separated the two germline ends. The CDR3 sequence is CASKDGYTF. CDR3 DNA: TGTGCCAGTAAGGATGGCTACACCTTC.

The chain joins TRBV6-6 to TRBJ2-7; D possibly corresponds to TRBD1 (5 bases). Trimming took off 11 bases at V and 4 bases at J, with 18 bases between the two ends. CDR1 is MNHNY, CDR2 SVGAGI, per germline (reference sequence). CDR3 size: 13 residues. CDR3 in amino acids: CAVARAKYYEQYF. The DNA of the CDR3 is TGTGCCGTCGCCAGGGCTAAATATTACGAGCAGTACTTC.

This chain connects TRBV27 to TRBJ2-3, with TRBD1 as a possible D gene (6 bases). V lost 3 bases and J lost 8, with 9 bases in between. The CDR3 is 12 residues long. CDR1 MNHEY and CDR2 SMNVEV come from the germline V gene (reference sequence). The CDR3, as DNA: TGTGCCAGCAGTTTCCGCAGGGGTACGCAGTATTTT. Protein product: CASSFRRGTQYF.

This chain uses TRBV11-3 with TRBJ2-1, with 7 bases fitting TRBD1. The CDR3 extends over 16 amino acids. Germline-derived CDR1 and CDR2 are SGHNT and YENEEA. V was clipped by 5 bases and J by 5 bases; unmatched bases: 12. The CDR3 coding sequence is TGTGCCAGCAGCCCCGGGCCCGGGGACAGAAACAATGAGCAGTTCTTC. Encoded protein: CASSPGPGDRNNEQFF.

The count of this clone is one. The chain carries TRBV6-5 and TRBJ2-2; D tentatively fits TRBD1 or TRBD2 (5 bases each). The V and J ends lost 8 bases and 0 bases respectively, with 10 bases between them. This CDR3 spans 14 amino acids. Germline values: CDR1 MNHEY, CDR2 SVGAGI. DNA for the CDR3: TGTGCCAGCGCCGTGGGGGCGAACACCGGGGAGCTGTTTTTT. Its protein is CASAVGANTGELFF.

The chain joins TRBV18 to TRBJ1-2; D not certain. There are 14 residues in the CDR3. CDR1 and CDR2 from the germline V gene are KGHSH and LQKENI. V was shortened by 6 bases and J by 2 bases, with 13 bases between the two germline ends. The CDR3 DNA sequence: TGTGCCAGCTCCACGTATATCTCCAACTATGGCTACACCTTC. Its translation: CASSTYISNYGYTF.

V and J are TRBV19 and TRBJ1-2; 9 bases agree with TRBD1. The CDR3 covers 16 residues. The V and J ends lost 5 bases and 4 bases, in that order; junction bases with no gene match: 11. Germline V gene data show CDR1 as LNHDA and CDR2 as SQIVND (reference sequence). The CDR3 is CASSQLRDRGVYGYTF. CDR3 DNA sequence: TGTGCCAGTAGTCAACTTAGAGACAGGGGGGTCTATGGCTACACCTTC.

The chain links TRBV10-3 to TRBJ2-1; D is ambiguous. This CDR3 has 13 residues. The germline V gene encodes CDR1 ENHRY and CDR2 SYGVKD. Trimming pared 3 bases from V and 0 bases from J, leaving 3 bases between. The CDR3 reads CAISDSSYNEQFF. As DNA, the CDR3 is TGTGCCATCAGTGACAGCTCCTACAATGAGCAGTTCTTC.

This clone was found a few times. The V call is TRBV4-2, the J call TRBJ1-2; D call uncertain. The length of the CDR3 is 16 residues. Deletions cut 0 bases from V and 2 bases from J, with 13 bases between. Germline V gene sequence: CDR1 LGHNA, CDR2 YNFKEQ. CDR3 sequence reads: CASSQERGRSNYGYTF. CDR3 nucleotides: TGTGCCAGCAGCCAAGAACGCGGCAGGAGCAACTATGGCTACACCTTC.

This clone was counted a few times. DNA for the CDR3: TGTGCCAGCAGTTTAAACCCCGCCCGGAGGAGTGGCTACACCTTC. Residues: CASSLNPARRSGYTF. The rearrangement links TRBV27 to TRBJ1-2; D gene unclear. This CDR3 comprises 15 residues. V lost 2 bases and J 7 bases, leaving 17 bases between the germline ends. Per the germline V gene, CDR1 is MNHEY and CDR2 is SMNVEV (reference sequence).

The J gene is TRBJ2-1, the V gene TRBV4-2; TRBD1 or TRBD2 may be the D gene (6 bases each). Germline CDR1 and CDR2: LGHNA and YNFKEQ. This CDR3 has 16 residues. Between the trimmed V and J ends, which lost 0 bases and 4 bases, there was a span of 13 bases. This CDR3 is CASSQEAGGEYNEQFF. CDR3 DNA sequence: TGTGCCAGCAGCCAAGAGGCCGGGGGCGAGTACAATGAGCAGTTCTTC.

The chain carries TRBV5-1 and TRBJ1-2; 11 nucleotides line up with TRBD1. The CDR3 loop spans 15 amino acids. Germline lookup yields CDR1 SGHRS and CDR2 YFSETQ. With 3 bases clipped from V and 6 bases from J, the junction kept 7 bases outside the gene matches. The CDR3 nucleotides are TGCGCCAGCAGCTCCGGACAGGGGGCGCGTAATGGCTACACCTTC. Translating it yields CASSSGQGARNGYTF.

J is TRBJ2-3 and V is TRBV25-1; the D gene is possibly TRBD1 (5 bases). The germline gives CDR1 MGHDK, CDR2 SYGVNS. V was cut by 5 bases and J by 0 bases, with 9 bases left in between. This CDR3 contains 14 residues. CDR3 sequence (DNA): TGTGCCAGCAGTCTGGGGCACAGCACAGATACGCAGTATTTT. Translated, it gives CASSLGHSTDTQYF. Supplemented by reference TRBV25-1 and TRBJ2-3, the full variable domain reads EADIYQTPRYLVIGTGKKITLECSQTMGHDKMYWYQQDPGMELHLIHYSYGVNSTEKGDLSSESTVSRIRTEHFPLTLESARPSHTSQYLCASSLGHSTDTQYFGPGTRLTVL.

V usage is TRBV5-1 and J usage is TRBJ2-7, with D maybe TRBD1 (7 bases). The V gene's germline CDR1 is SGHRS and CDR2 YFSETQ. The CDR3 sequence is 14 residues long. V was pared by 7 bases and J by 1 base, with 15 bases between. DNA of the CDR3: TGCGCCAGCCGGGAGCAGGGGGATTCCTACGAGCAGTACTTC. Its translation is CASREQGDSYEQYF.